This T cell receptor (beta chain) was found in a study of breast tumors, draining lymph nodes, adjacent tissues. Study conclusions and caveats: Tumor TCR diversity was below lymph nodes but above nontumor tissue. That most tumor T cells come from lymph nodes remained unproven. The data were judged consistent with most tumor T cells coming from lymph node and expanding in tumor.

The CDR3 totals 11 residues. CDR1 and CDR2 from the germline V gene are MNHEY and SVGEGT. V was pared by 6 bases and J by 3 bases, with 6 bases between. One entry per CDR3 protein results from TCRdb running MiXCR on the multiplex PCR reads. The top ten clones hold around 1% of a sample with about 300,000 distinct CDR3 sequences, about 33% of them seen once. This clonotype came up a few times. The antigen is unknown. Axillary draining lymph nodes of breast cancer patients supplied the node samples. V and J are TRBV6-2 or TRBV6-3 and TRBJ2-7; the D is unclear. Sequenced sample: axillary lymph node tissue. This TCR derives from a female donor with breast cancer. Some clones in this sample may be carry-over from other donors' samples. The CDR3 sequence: CASRSIYEQYF. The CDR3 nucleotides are TGTGCCAGCAGATCCATCTACGAGCAGTACTTC.